These 3 T cell receptor beta chains were all obtained from the same sample, sequenced in a study of control samples from healthy donors and cancer patients. The method was immunoSEQ multiplex PCR; TCRdb's version includes in-frame clones alone and lacks a portion of them. The sample lists tens of thousands of clones, around nine tenths occurring once. Sequencing was done on a sample of blood. All receptors come from a man aged 50 or older in good health.

The gene calls are TRBV14 and TRBJ2-5, with D hard to call. This CDR3 is built from 13 residues. The V and J ends lost 4 bases and 2 bases respectively, with 8 bases between them. CDR1 and CDR2 from the germline V gene are SGHDN and FVKESK. The CDR3 protein is CASSRRVQETQYF. The DNA for the CDR3 is TGTGCCAGCAGCCGGAGAGTACAAGAGACCCAGTACTTC.

V gene TRBV19 combines with J gene TRBJ2-5, with D unresolved. This CDR3 spans 13 amino acids. Germline V gene data show CDR1 as LNHDA and CDR2 as SQIVND (reference sequence). Between the trimmed V and J ends, which lost 2 bases and 5 bases, there was a span of 9 bases. CDR3: CASSISGFETQYF. CDR3 nucleotides: TGTGCCAGTAGTATATCCGGTTTTGAGACCCAGTACTTC.

This clone has only one observation. The V and J genes are TRBV9 and TRBJ1-1; D not certain. The CDR3 loop spans 12 amino acids. CDR1 is SGDLS, CDR2 YYNGEE, per germline. V lost 0 bases and J lost 5, with 5 bases in between. CDR3 residues: CASSVVGTEAFF. CDR3 DNA sequence: TGTGCCAGCAGCGTAGTGGGGACTGAAGCTTTCTTT.